The present T cell receptor (beta chain) was sequenced within a study of shared clonotypes between healthy human individuals. As for the study in general: A couple of women and three men aged 18 to 49 served as donors. Researchers assigned three CD4 naive, three CD4 memory, two CD8 naive and one CD8 memory plate to each donor. General observations from the study: Generation probabilities were higher for clonotypes shared across all four sorted-subset donors than for unshared ones.

The data were produced by immunoSEQ multiplex PCR, yet TCRdb's version contains in-frame clones alone and is incomplete. The data show 2 million to 2.5 million clones, with 85% to 95% seen just once and 0.3% to 0.4% held by the top ten. In germline, CDR1 is SGHTA, CDR2 FQGNSA. V shed 4 bases and J shed 2 bases, with 17 bases lying between them. The CDR3 totals 16 residues. Concerning this clone: Its antigen is currently unknown.

This clonotype was sampled from a man younger than 30 in good health. Some clones in this sample may be carry-over from other donors' samples. Sequenced sample: naive CD4+ T cells from PBMCs. The subset was: CD45RA+ positively selected. This chain links TRBV7-2 with TRBJ2-5; D remains ambiguous. CDR3 protein: CASSSTVGSAQETQYF. CDR3 sequence (DNA): TGTGCCAGCAGCTCTACCGTCGGTTCGGCTCAAGAGACCCAGTACTTC.